The rows below give T cell receptor beta chains drawn from one sample of a study of T cell clonotyping in hematopoietic cell transplantation. Profiling relied on immunoSEQ multiplex PCR, and the TCRdb table lists in-frame clones only, not all of them. The sample holds about 16,000 clones, about two thirds seen once. Material: PBMCs, obtained 30 days after allogeneic stem cell transplant. The receptor set was obtained from a male patient in his fifties who had an allogeneic stem cell transplant from an unrelated donor, so T cells may come from the graft donor. Some clones in this sample may be carry-over from other donors' samples. CDR3s include the opening cysteine and the closing phenylalanine or tryptophan. A D gene is named only where the DNA matches it firmly. Size is omitted from some rows. Given values are once, few, many or a class for expanded clones.

>-|TRBJ2-7|-|TRBV30
CAWSVQYEQYF
TGTGCCTGGAGTGTACAGTACGAGCAGTACTTC
>-|TRBJ1-2|-|TRBV4-1
CASSQDPRDTYYGYTF
TGCGCCAGCAGCCAAGATCCACGGGACACTTACTATGGCTACACCTTC
>-|TRBJ1-2|TRBD1|TRBV29-1
CSAPDRGAFGYTF
TGCAGCGCTCCTGACAGGGGCGCTTTTGGCTACACCTTC
>few|TRBJ1-2|TRBD1|TRBV4-1
CASSQEGGTGFDGYTF
TGCGCCAGCAGCCAAGAAGGTGGGACAGGGTTTGACGGCTACACCTTC
>-|TRBJ1-1|TRBD1|TRBV29-1
CSGGGDRNTEAFF
TGCAGCGGTGGGGGGGACAGGAACACTGAAGCTTTCTTT
>-|TRBJ1-2|-|TRBV28
CASIPGEGTIYGYTF
TGTGCCAGCATCCCCGGCGAGGGAACAATCTATGGCTACACCTTC
>-|TRBJ1-2|-|TRBV28
CASSVRTGNYGYTF
TGTGCCAGCAGTGTGCGAACGGGGAACTATGGCTACACCTTC
>-|TRBJ2-1|-|TRBV29-1
CSVEGQGTYNEQFF
TGCAGCGTTGAGGGTCAGGGGACCTACAATGAGCAGTTCTTC
>few|TRBJ2-1|-|TRBV9
CASSLATAPGEQFF
TGTGCCAGCAGCTTAGCGACAGCCCCGGGTGAGCAGTTCTTC
>-|TRBJ1-1|-|TRBV7-2
CASSLAIEGTEAFF
TGTGCCAGCAGCTTAGCTATTGAGGGCACTGAAGCTTTCTTT
>-|TRBJ2-7|-|TRBV30
CAWSGLAYEQYF
TGTGCCTGGAGTGGACTAGCCTACGAGCAGTACTTC
>few|TRBJ1-3|-|TRBV30
CAWTNLGGYSGNTIYF
TGTGCCTGGACCAACCTAGGGGGTTACTCTGGAAACACCATATATTTT
>-|TRBJ1-1|-|TRBV4-1
CASSGMGASEAFF
TGCGCCAGCAGCGGCATGGGGGCGAGTGAAGCTTTCTTT
>-|TRBJ2-3|-|TRBV7-2
CASSLASLAGTDTQYF
TGTGCCAGCAGCTTAGCGTCGCTAGCTGGCACAGATACGCAGTATTTT
>few|TRBJ1-5|-|TRBV30
CAWRRGAGNQPQHF
TGTGCCTGGAGGCGCGGCGCGGGAAATCAGCCCCAGCATTTT
>-|TRBJ1-2|TRBD1|TRBV19
CASSLGQGLGYTF
TGTGCCAGTAGTTTGGGACAGGGGTTAGGCTACACCTTC
>few|TRBJ2-1|TRBD1|TRBV30
CAWSDEGQGIADEQFF
TGTGCCTGGAGTGATGAGGGACAGGGGATAGCGGATGAGCAGTTCTTC
>few|TRBJ1-1|-|TRBV10-3
CAISESPGSGPSTEAFF
TGTGCCATCAGTGAGTCACCAGGGAGCGGACCTTCCACTGAAGCTTTCTTT
>-|TRBJ1-2|-|TRBV7-9
CASSQQTALGGYTF
TGTGCCAGCAGCCAACAGACAGCTCTAGGAGGCTACACCTTC
>-|TRBJ1-3|-|TRBV30
CAWSSVGDTIYF
TGTGCCTGGAGTAGTGTGGGGGACACCATATATTTT
>few|TRBJ1-5|-|TRBV28
CASGGSNQPQHF
TGTGCCAGCGGGGGGAGCAATCAGCCCCAGCATTTT
>-|TRBJ2-2|-|TRBV7-2
CASSLGGGNTGELFF
TGTGCCAGCAGCTTGGGGGGAGGGAACACCGGGGAGCTGTTTTTT
>-|TRBJ1-1|TRBD1|TRBV2
CASSDRVADTEAFF
TGTGCCAGCAGCGACAGGGTAGCGGACACTGAAGCTTTCTTT
>-|TRBJ1-4|-|TRBV11-3
CASSLGGVWREKLFF
TGTGCCAGCAGCTTAGGGGGTGTGTGGCGAGAAAAACTGTTTTTT
>-|TRBJ2-1|-|TRBV30
CAWSPRRNEQFF
TGTGCCTGGAGCCCTCGGAGAAATGAGCAGTTCTTC
>-|TRBJ2-3|TRBD2|TRBV15
CATSRPGTSRRTDTQYF
TGTGCCACCAGCCGGCCCGGGACTAGCCGTAGGACAGATACGCAGTATTTT
>-|TRBJ2-7|-|TRBV5-8
CASSLVPTARPYF
TGTGCCAGCAGCTTGGTGCCGACAGCCAGGCCGTACTTC
>once|TRBJ2-7|TRBD2|TRBV6-6
CASRTGGRGEQYF
TGTGCCAGCAGAACGGGAGGGCGCGGCGAGCAGTACTTC
>-|TRBJ2-7|-|TRBV29-1
CSVEDWQGGSYEQYF
TGCAGCGTTGAAGATTGGCAGGGGGGTTCCTACGAGCAGTACTTC
>few|TRBJ1-5|-|TRBV28
CASTLPRGPQHF
TGTGCCAGCACACTACCGAGAGGGCCCCAGCATTTT
>-|TRBJ2-7|-|TRBV4-1
CASSQVGGFSYEQYF
TGCGCCAGCAGCCAAGTTGGAGGTTTCTCCTACGAGCAGTACTTC
>-|TRBJ1-3|-|TRBV7-2
CASSLVDSDAIRYF
TGTGCCAGCAGCTTAGTTGACAGTGACGCCATCCGATATTTT
>-|TRBJ1-2|-|TRBV6-5
CASSYSEAYGYTF
TGTGCCAGCAGTTACTCGGAGGCATATGGCTACACCTTC
>once|TRBJ2-3|-|TRBV6-6
CASSYKASTDTQYF
TGTGCCAGCAGTTACAAAGCCAGCACAGATACGCAGTATTTT
>few|TRBJ1-6|TRBD1|TRBV5-6
CASSWDRALNSPLHF
TGTGCCAGCAGCTGGGACAGAGCCCTAAATTCACCCCTCCACTTT
>once|TRBJ1-2|-|TRBV6-5
CASSYSGRGDNGYTF
TGTGCCAGCAGTTACTCGGGTCGAGGGGACAATGGCTACACCTTC
>-|TRBJ2-1|TRBD2|TRBV5-6
CASSPRAGVRFF
TGTGCCAGCAGCCCCCGGGCGGGGGTGAGGTTCTTC
>few|TRBJ1-2|TRBD1|TRBV6-5
CASTSGRGDYGYTF
TGTGCCAGCACCTCCGGCAGGGGGGACTATGGCTACACCTTC
>-|TRBJ2-7|-|TRBV29-1
CSVVGVKLEQYF
TGCAGCGTTGTGGGAGTAAAACTCGAGCAGTACTTC
>few|TRBJ2-1|-|TRBV5-8
CASSLNSNEQFF
TGTGCCAGCAGCTTGAATTCCAATGAGCAGTTCTTC
>medium-sized|TRBJ2-7|-|TRBV5-6
CASSLSSYEQYF
TGTGCCAGCAGCTTGTCCTCCTACGAGCAGTACTTC